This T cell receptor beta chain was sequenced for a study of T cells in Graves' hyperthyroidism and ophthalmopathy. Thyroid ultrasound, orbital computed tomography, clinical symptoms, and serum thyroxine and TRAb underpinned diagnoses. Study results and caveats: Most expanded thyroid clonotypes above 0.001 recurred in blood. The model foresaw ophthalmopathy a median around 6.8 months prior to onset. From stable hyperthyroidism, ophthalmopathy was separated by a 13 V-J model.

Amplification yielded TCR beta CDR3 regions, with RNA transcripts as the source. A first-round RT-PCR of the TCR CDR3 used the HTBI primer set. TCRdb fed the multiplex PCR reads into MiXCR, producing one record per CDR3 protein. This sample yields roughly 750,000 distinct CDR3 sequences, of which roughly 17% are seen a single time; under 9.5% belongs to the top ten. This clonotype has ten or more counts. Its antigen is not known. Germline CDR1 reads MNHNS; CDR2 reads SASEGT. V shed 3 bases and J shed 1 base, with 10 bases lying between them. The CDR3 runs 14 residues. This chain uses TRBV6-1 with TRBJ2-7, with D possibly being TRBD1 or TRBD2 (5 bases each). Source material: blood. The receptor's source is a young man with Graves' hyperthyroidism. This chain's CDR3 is CASSEDWGSYEQYF. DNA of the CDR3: TGTGCCAGCAGTGAGGACTGGGGGTCCTACGAGCAGTACTTC.